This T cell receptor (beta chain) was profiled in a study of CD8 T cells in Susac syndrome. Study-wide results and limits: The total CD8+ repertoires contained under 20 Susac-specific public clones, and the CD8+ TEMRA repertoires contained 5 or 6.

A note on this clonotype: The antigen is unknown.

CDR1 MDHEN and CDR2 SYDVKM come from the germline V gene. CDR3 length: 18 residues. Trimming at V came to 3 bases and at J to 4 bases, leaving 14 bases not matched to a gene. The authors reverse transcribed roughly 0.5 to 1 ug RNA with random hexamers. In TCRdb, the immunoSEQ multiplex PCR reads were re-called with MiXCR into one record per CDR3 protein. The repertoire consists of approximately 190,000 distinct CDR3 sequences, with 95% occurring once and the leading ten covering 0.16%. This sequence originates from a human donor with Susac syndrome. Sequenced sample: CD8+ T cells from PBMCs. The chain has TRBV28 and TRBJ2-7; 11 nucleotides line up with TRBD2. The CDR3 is CASSFPRLAGHVTYEQYF. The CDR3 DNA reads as TGTGCCAGCAGTTTTCCCCGACTAGCGGGACATGTAACGTACGAGCAGTACTTC.